These T cell receptor beta chains were read from a single sample in a study of blood T cell repertoires in COVID-19. Sequenced by immunoSEQ multiplex PCR; TCRdb stores in-frame clones only, minus some. Counted here are tens of thousands of clones, about 89% occurring once; the ten biggest clones make up around 7%. The sample was peripheral blood. The receptors stem from a human donor with acute or convalescent COVID-19. The donor label of this sample is uncertain. Both conserved end residues are part of each CDR3. A D gene is named only where the DNA matches it firmly. Only some rows state a clone size, as once, few, many or a class for expanded clones.

clone_size	d_call	v_call	j_call	cdr3_aa	cdr3_nt
-	-	TRBV28	TRBJ1-4	CASSFFGGKAFF	TGTGCCAGCAGTTTCTTTGGAGGGAAGGCGTTTTTT
-	-	TRBV18	TRBJ1-5	CASSPDTSNQPQHF	TGTGCCAGCTCACCCGACACGAGCAATCAGCCCCAGCATTTT
few	TRBD1	TRBV7-8	TRBJ1-2	CASSTGGGYGYTF	TGTGCCAGCAGTACAGGGGGGGGCTATGGCTACACCTTC
few	-	TRBV19	TRBJ1-2	CASIGDRDYGYTF	TGTGCCAGTATCGGGGATCGTGACTATGGCTACACCTTC
-	-	TRBV9	TRBJ1-1	CASSSGQFTEAFF	TGTGCCAGCAGCTCCGGACAATTTACTGAAGCTTTCTTT
-	-	TRBV19	TRBJ1-1	CASSSLFTEAFF	TGTGCCAGTAGTTCACTGTTCACTGAAGCTTTCTTT
-	-	TRBV28	TRBJ1-1	CASRLTGNYPLNTEAFF	TGTGCCAGCAGACTCACAGGGAATTACCCTCTAAACACTGAAGCTTTCTTT
-	TRBD1	TRBV7-8	TRBJ1-3	CASSPMGTGVPGNTIYF	TGTGCCAGCAGCCCCATGGGGACAGGGGTTCCTGGAAACACCATATATTTT
-	TRBD1	TRBV5-1	TRBJ2-7	CASSRDRPNRDEQYF	TGCGCCAGCTCCCGGGACAGGCCTAATAGGGACGAGCAGTACTTC
once	-	TRBV20-1	TRBJ1-1	CSARGGPEAFF	TGCAGTGCCCGGGGGGGCCCTGAAGCTTTCTTT
-	TRBD2	TRBV29-1	TRBJ2-2	CSVELAGVGTGELFF	TGCAGCGTTGAACTAGCGGGGGTGGGCACCGGGGAGCTGTTTTTT
-	TRBD1	TRBV5-1	TRBJ1-4	CASSSGTADEKLFF	TGCGCCAGCAGCTCCGGGACAGCGGATGAAAAACTGTTTTTT
-	TRBD1	TRBV11-2	TRBJ1-4	CASSLTGWDEKLFF	TGTGCCAGCAGCTTGACAGGGTGGGATGAAAAACTGTTTTTT
-	-	TRBV24-1	TRBJ2-1	CATSDSSYNEQFF	TGTGCCACCAGCGACAGCTCCTACAATGAGCAGTTCTTC
once	-	TRBV21-1	TRBJ2-7	CASSKVDQGISSYEQYF	TGTGCCAGCAGCAAAGTGGACCAGGGTATTAGCTCCTACGAGCAGTACTTC
-	TRBD1	TRBV19	TRBJ2-5	CASSLGTGEETQYF	TGTGCCAGTAGTCTCGGGACAGGGGAAGAGACCCAGTACTTC
-	-	TRBV5-8	TRBJ2-4	CASSFDSSKAKNIQYF	TGTGCCAGCAGTTTCGACAGCTCCAAAGCCAAAAACATTCAGTACTTC
-	-	TRBV30	TRBJ2-7	CAWSSALGSEQYF	TGTGCCTGGAGTTCGGCCCTGGGGAGCGAGCAGTACTTC
-	TRBD1	TRBV19	TRBJ1-4	CASSPWTGGVEKLFF	TGTGCCAGTAGCCCTTGGACAGGGGGCGTTGAAAAACTGTTTTTT
-	TRBD2	TRBV27	TRBJ2-7	CASSLAGGYYEQYF	TGTGCCAGCAGTTTGGCGGGGGGCTACTACGAGCAGTACTTC
-	TRBD2	TRBV7-9	TRBJ2-1	CASSPNSGGINEQFF	TGTGCCAGCAGCCCTAATAGCGGGGGGATCAATGAGCAGTTCTTC
-	TRBD2	TRBV18	TRBJ2-5	CASSPLAGAQETQYF	TGTGCCAGCTCACCCTTAGCGGGGGCCCAAGAGACCCAGTACTTC
-	-	TRBV24-1	TRBJ2-3	CATSEPGTPIRDTQYF	TGTGCCACCAGTGAACCCGGGACACCGATCCGGGATACGCAGTATTTT
-	TRBD1	TRBV19	TRBJ1-2	CASRRQGTNYGYTF	TGTGCCAGTAGGAGACAGGGTACCAACTATGGCTACACCTTC
-	-	TRBV7-6	TRBJ2-3	CASSLEGAADLDTQYF	TGTGCCAGCAGCTTAGAAGGGGCGGCTGACTTAGATACGCAGTATTTT
-	TRBD1	TRBV9	TRBJ1-2	CASSAPRTGSYGYTF	TGTGCCAGCAGCGCCCCCCGGACAGGGAGTTATGGCTACACCTTC
once	TRBD1	TRBV11-3	TRBJ1-6	CASSPVTGYNSPLHF	TGTGCCAGCAGCCCGGTGACAGGGTATAATTCACCCCTCCACTTT
once	-	TRBV6-5	TRBJ1-3	CASAGPAGNTIYF	TGTGCCAGTGCTGGGCCTGCCGGAAACACCATATATTTT
-	TRBD1	TRBV7-6	TRBJ1-5	CASSPGTVNQPQHF	TGTGCCAGCAGCCCCGGGACAGTTAATCAGCCCCAGCATTTT
-	TRBD1	TRBV9	TRBJ2-3	CASSPKGQISTDTQYF	TGTGCCAGCAGCCCTAAGGGACAGATTAGCACAGATACGCAGTATTTT
once	TRBD1	TRBV5-4	TRBJ1-1	CASSRQGIGDTEAFF	TGTGCCAGCAGTCGACAGGGGATAGGGGACACTGAAGCTTTCTTT
-	TRBD1	TRBV6-5	TRBJ1-6	CASRNDRGRSPLHF	TGTGCCAGCAGGAACGACAGGGGGCGTTCACCCCTCCACTTT
few	TRBD2	TRBV6-4	TRBJ2-7	CASSYSGGAAYEQYF	TGTGCCAGCAGTTATAGCGGGGGGGCAGCCTACGAGCAGTACTTC
-	TRBD2	TRBV7-2	TRBJ2-1	CASSFRTSGGSNEQFF	TGTGCCAGCAGCTTCAGGACTAGCGGGGGGTCCAATGAGCAGTTCTTC
-	-	TRBV7-2	TRBJ2-7	CASSFRQVSYEQYF	TGTGCCAGCAGCTTCCGACAGGTCTCCTACGAGCAGTACTTC
-	-	TRBV28	TRBJ1-1	CASSLGLKGWGAFF	TGTGCCAGCAGCTTGGGACTCAAGGGCTGGGGGGCTTTCTTT
-	TRBD2	TRBV11-2	TRBJ2-1	CASSWVGLRGGSYNEQFF	TGTGCCAGCAGCTGGGTGGGATTACGCGGGGGCTCCTACAATGAGCAGTTCTTC
-	-	TRBV6-5	TRBJ2-3	CASSYSGAGTTDTQYF	TGTGCCAGCAGTTACTCCGGGGCGGGGACGACAGATACGCAGTATTTT
-	TRBD2	TRBV4-2	TRBJ2-7	CASSQVHLAGSLEQYF	TGTGCCAGCAGCCAAGTTCATCTAGCGGGGAGTCTCGAGCAGTACTTC
-	TRBD2	TRBV6-5	TRBJ2-1	CASSYPGLSVYEQFF	TGTGCCAGCAGTTACCCGGGACTAAGTGTCTATGAGCAGTTCTTC
few	TRBD2	TRBV11-3	TRBJ2-3	CASSLGTSGGAWDTDTQYF	TGTGCCAGCAGCTTAGGGACTAGCGGGGGGGCCTGGGACACAGATACGCAGTATTTT
-	TRBD1	TRBV2	TRBJ2-2	CASSTGGPNTGELFF	TGTGCCAGCAGCACAGGGGGACCGAACACCGGGGAGCTGTTTTTT